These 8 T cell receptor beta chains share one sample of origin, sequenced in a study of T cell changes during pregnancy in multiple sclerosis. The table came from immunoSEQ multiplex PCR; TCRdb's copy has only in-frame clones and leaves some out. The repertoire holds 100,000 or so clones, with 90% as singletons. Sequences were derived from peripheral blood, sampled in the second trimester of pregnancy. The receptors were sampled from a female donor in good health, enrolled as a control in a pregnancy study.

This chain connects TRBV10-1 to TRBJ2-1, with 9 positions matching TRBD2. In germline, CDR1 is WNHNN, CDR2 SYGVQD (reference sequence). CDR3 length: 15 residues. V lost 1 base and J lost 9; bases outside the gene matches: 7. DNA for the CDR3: TGCGCCAGCAGTGAGTTCCGACTAGCGGATGGTGAGCAGTTCTTC. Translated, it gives CASSEFRLADGEQFF.

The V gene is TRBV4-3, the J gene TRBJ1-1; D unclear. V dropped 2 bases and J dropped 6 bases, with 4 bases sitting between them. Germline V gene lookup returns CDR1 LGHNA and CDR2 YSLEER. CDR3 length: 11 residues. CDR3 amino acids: CASSQSAEAFF. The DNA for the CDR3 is TGCGCCAGCAGCCAAAGCGCTGAAGCTTTCTTT.

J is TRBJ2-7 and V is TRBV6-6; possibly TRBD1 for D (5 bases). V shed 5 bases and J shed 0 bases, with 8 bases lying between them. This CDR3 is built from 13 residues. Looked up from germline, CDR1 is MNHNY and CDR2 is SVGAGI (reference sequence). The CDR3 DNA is TGTGCCAGCAGTGACAGTTACTCCTACGAGCAGTACTTC. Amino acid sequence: CASSDSYSYEQYF.

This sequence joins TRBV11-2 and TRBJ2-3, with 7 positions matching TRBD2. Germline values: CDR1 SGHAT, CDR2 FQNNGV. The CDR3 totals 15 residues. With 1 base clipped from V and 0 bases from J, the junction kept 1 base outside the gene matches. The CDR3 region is CASSLVGGSTDTQYF. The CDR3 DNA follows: TGTGCCAGCAGCTTAGTGGGGGGGAGCACAGATACGCAGTATTTT.

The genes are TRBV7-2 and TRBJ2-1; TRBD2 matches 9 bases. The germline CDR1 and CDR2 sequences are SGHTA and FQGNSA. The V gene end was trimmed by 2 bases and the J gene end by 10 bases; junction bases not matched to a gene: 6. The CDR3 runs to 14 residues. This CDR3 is CASSLSIAGEEQFF. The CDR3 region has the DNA TGTGCCAGCAGCTTATCGATAGCGGGGGAGGAGCAGTTCTTC.

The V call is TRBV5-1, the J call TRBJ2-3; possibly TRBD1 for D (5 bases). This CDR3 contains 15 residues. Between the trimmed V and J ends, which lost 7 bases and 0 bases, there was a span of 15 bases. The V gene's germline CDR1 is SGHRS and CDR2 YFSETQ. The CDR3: CASLGGQGSTDTQYF. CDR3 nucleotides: TGCGCCAGCCTGGGTGGGCAGGGAAGCACAGATACGCAGTATTTT.

Here the CDR3 reads CAARGPGASEQFF. The DNA of the CDR3 is TGTGCCGCCAGGGGGCCCGGAGCCAGTGAGCAGTTCTTC. The chain recombines TRBV19 with TRBJ2-1, with 8 bases identical to TRBD1. Per the germline V gene, CDR1 is LNHDA and CDR2 is SQIVND (reference sequence). V lost 11 bases to trimming and J lost 9 bases; unmatched junction nucleotides: 12. The CDR3 sequence is 13 residues long.

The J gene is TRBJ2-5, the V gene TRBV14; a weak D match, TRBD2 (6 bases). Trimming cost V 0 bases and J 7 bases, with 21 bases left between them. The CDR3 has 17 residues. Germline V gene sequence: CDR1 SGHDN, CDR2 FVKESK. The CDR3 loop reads CASSQEQRFSREMTQYF. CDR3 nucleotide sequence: TGTGCCAGCAGCCAAGAGCAAAGATTCTCCCGGGAGATGACCCAGTACTTC.